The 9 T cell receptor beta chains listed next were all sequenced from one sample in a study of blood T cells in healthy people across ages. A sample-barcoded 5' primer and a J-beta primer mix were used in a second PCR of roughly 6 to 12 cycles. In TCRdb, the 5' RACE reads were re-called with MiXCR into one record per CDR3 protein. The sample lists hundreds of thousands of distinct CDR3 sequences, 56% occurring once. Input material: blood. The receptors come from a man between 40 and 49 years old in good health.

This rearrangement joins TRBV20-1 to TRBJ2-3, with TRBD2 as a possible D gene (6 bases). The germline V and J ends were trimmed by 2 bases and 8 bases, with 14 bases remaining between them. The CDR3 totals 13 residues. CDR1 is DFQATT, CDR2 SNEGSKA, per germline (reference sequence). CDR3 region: CSARMARRGTQYF. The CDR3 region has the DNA TGCAGTGCTAGAATGGCTAGGAGGGGTACGCAGTATTTT.

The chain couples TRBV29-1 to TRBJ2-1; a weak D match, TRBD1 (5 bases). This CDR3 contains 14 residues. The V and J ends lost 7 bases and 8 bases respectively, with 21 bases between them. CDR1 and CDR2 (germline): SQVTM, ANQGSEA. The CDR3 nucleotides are TGCAGCGCCGCAGCGACAGCCCTGTTGTATGAGCAGTTCTTC. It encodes CSAAATALLYEQFF.

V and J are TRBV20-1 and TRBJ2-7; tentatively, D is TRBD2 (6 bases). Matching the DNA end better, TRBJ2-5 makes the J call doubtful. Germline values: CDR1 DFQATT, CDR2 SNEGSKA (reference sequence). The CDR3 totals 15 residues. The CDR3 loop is CSATLASGLPETQYF. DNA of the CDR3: TGCAGTGCTACACTAGCCAGCGGCCTCCCAGAGACCCAGTACTTC.

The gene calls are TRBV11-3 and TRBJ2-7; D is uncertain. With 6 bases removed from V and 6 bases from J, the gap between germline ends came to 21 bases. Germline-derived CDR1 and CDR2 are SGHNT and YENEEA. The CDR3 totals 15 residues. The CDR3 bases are TGTGCCAGCAGTTACCGTTCGGACGTCGGCGGCGAGCAGTACTTC. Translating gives CASSYRSDVGGEQYF.

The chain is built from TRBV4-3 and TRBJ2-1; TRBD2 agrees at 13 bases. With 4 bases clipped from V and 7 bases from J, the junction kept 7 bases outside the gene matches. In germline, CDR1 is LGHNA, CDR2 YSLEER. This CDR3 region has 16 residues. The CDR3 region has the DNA TGCGCCAGCAGCCCTAGGACTAGCGGGAGAAGGAATGAGCAGTTCTTC. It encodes CASSPRTSGRRNEQFF.

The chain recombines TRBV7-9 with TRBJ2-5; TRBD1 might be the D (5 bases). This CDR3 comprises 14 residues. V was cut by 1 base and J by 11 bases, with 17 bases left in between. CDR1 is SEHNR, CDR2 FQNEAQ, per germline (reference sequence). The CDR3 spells CASSLVGVGDEQYF. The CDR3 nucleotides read TGTGCCAGCAGCTTAGTTGGGGTAGGGGATGAGCAGTACTTC.

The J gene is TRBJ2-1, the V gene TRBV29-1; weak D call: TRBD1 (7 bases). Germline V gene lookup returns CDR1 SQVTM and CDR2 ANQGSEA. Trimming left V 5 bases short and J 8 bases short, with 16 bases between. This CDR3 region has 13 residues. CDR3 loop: CSVLAGGLDEQFF. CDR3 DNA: TGCAGCGTTTTGGCAGGGGGGCTCGATGAGCAGTTCTTC.

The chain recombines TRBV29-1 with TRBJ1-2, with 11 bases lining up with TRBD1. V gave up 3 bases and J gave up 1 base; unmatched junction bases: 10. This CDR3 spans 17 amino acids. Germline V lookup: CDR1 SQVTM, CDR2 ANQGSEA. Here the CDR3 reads CSVDPLPGTGGNYGYTF. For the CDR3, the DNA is TGCAGCGTTGATCCGCTACCCGGGACAGGGGGTAACTATGGCTACACCTTC.

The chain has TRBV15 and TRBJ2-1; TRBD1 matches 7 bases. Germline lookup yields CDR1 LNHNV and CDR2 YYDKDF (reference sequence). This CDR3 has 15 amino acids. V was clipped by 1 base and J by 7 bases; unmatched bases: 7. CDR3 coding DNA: TGTGCCACCAGCAGAGGGAACGCACAGGGGAATGAGCAGTTCTTC. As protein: CATSRGNAQGNEQFF.